This is a list of T cell receptor beta chains from one sample in a study of CD8+ T cells in alopecia areata. The assay was immunoSEQ multiplex PCR, and TCRdb's table has in-frame clones only and misses some. The sample lists 150,000 to 200,000 clones, approximately 52% occurring once. Source: CD4+ T cells sorted from blood, taken between weeks 55 and 65, from a patient treated with tofacitinib. These receptors all come from a human donor with alopecia areata. Both conserved end residues are part of each CDR3. Each record gives: V gene, J gene, clone size, D gene, CDR3 length, CDR3 protein, CDR3 DNA. The D gene is left open where the match is weak. For some rows the clone size is stated as once, few or many, or as a class when expanded; others skip it.

TRBV27,TRBJ2-7,NA,NA,15,CASSLSPDRSYEQYF,TGTGCCAGCAGTTTATCACCTGACAGGTCCTACGAGCAGTACTTC
TRBV11-3,TRBJ2-3,once,TRBD2,17,CASSQRRGGAVTDTQYF,TGTGCCAGCAGCCAACGGCGCGGGGGGGCGGTCACAGATACGCAGTATTTT
TRBV18,TRBJ1-2,few,NA,13,CASSPSDSRGYTF,TGTGCCAGCTCACCTTCGGACAGTAGGGGCTACACCTTC
TRBV9,TRBJ2-6,once,NA,13,CASSVGSPTVLTF,TGTGCCAGCAGCGTAGGAAGCCCGACGGTCCTGACTTTC
TRBV29-1,TRBJ1-1,NA,NA,17,CSVEHRAGGRSDTEAFF,TGCAGCGTTGAACACAGGGCGGGAGGTAGATCGGACACTGAAGCTTTCTTT
TRBV4-2,TRBJ1-1,NA,NA,13,CASSQDLNTEAFF,TGTGCCAGCAGCCAAGACCTTAACACTGAAGCTTTCTTT
TRBV5-1,TRBJ1-1,NA,NA,13,CASRGREITEAFF,TGCGCCAGCAGGGGACGGGAAATCACTGAAGCTTTCTTT
TRBV19,TRBJ2-7,NA,NA,11,CASSLAGEQYF,TGTGCCAGTAGCCTAGCCGGGGAGCAGTACTTC
TRBV29-1,TRBJ2-7,few,TRBD1,15,CSASKSPGTAREQYF,TGCAGCGCCTCGAAATCCCCCGGGACAGCCCGCGAGCAGTACTTC
TRBV20-1,TRBJ2-7,NA,NA,11,CSVKSGHEQYF,TGCAGTGTCAAATCCGGCCACGAGCAGTACTTC
TRBV12-5,TRBJ2-3,NA,NA,13,CASGEGSVDTQYF,TGTGCTAGTGGTGAGGGCTCGGTGGATACGCAGTATTTT
TRBV19,TRBJ2-2,many,NA,13,CASSITSRVELFF,TGTGCCAGTAGCATAACATCTAGGGTGGAGCTGTTTTTT
TRBV29-1,TRBJ1-1,few,TRBD1,13,CSVGTEKNTEAFF,TGCAGCGTCGGGACAGAAAAGAACACTGAAGCTTTCTTT
TRBV5-1,TRBJ2-2,NA,NA,15,CASSLDFAGIGELFF,TGCGCCAGCAGCTTGGATTTCGCGGGGATCGGGGAGCTGTTTTTT
TRBV4-1,TRBJ1-1,NA,NA,17,CASSQEGGHLMNTEAFF,TGCGCCAGCAGCCAAGAGGGGGGGCACCTCATGAACACTGAAGCTTTCTTT
TRBV30,TRBJ1-1,NA,NA,13,CACTGSVNTEAFF,TGTGCCTGTACAGGGTCGGTTAACACTGAAGCTTTCTTT
TRBV10-3,TRBJ2-5,NA,NA,13,CAISGVSQETQYF,TGTGCCATCAGTGGAGTCTCACAAGAGACCCAGTACTTC
TRBV6-6,TRBJ1-3,few,TRBD1,15,CASKSGTGRGNTIYF,TGTGCCAGCAAATCGGGGACAGGCCGTGGAAACACCATATATTTT
TRBV6-5,TRBJ2-3,few,TRBD1,13,CASSSKGAPMQYF,TGTGCCAGCAGTTCTAAGGGGGCCCCTATGCAGTATTTT
TRBV4-1,TRBJ2-3,few,TRBD2,16,CASSQPGLEVADTQYF,TGCGCCAGCAGCCAACCGGGACTAGAAGTTGCAGATACGCAGTATTTT
TRBV18,TRBJ2-7,NA,NA,14,CVSSPGGTSYEQYF,TGTGTCAGCTCACCTGGCGGCACCTCCTACGAGCAGTACTTC
TRBV7-6,TRBJ2-2,NA,TRBD1,15,CASSLKGGRAGELFF,TGTGCCAGCAGCTTAAAAGGGGGCCGGGCCGGGGAGCTGTTTTTT
TRBV6-5,TRBJ1-5,few,NA,13,CASTPHSNQPQHF,TGTGCCAGCACCCCCCATAGCAATCAGCCCCAGCATTTT
TRBV6-5,TRBJ1-5,NA,TRBD1,14,CASSQQGGNQPQHF,TGTGCCAGCAGTCAACAGGGGGGAAATCAGCCCCAGCATTTT
TRBV12-5,TRBJ1-5,NA,TRBD1,14,CASGAGTAIQPQHF,TGTGCTAGTGGCGCTGGGACAGCGATTCAGCCCCAGCATTTT
TRBV4-1,TRBJ1-2,NA,TRBD1,15,CASSQGTGVVYGYTF,TGCGCCAGCAGCCAAGGGACAGGGGTAGTTTATGGCTACACCTTC
TRBV10-3,TRBJ2-3,NA,TRBD1,14,CAISGTGGTDTQYF,TGTGCCATCAGTGGGACAGGGGGCACAGATACGCAGTATTTT
TRBV6-1,TRBJ1-2,NA,NA,13,CASSVIHRASYTF,TGTGCCAGCAGTGTTATCCACAGAGCGAGCTACACCTTC
TRBV6-1,TRBJ1-2,NA,NA,12,CASMVRGSGYTF,TGTGCCAGCATGGTCAGGGGAAGTGGCTACACCTTC
TRBV7-8,TRBJ1-2,once,NA,17,CASSLASIDLRRHGYTF,TGTGCCAGCAGCTTAGCGAGTATCGACTTACGTCGACATGGCTACACCTTC
TRBV5-1,TRBJ1-1,NA,NA,15,CASSLALGSDTEAFF,TGCGCCAGCAGCTTGGCTCTGGGTTCTGACACTGAAGCTTTCTTT
TRBV28,TRBJ2-7,NA,NA,16,CASSPSVGWSSYEQYF,TGTGCCAGCAGTCCTTCAGTGGGGTGGAGCTCCTACGAGCAGTACTTC
TRBV14,TRBJ2-3,NA,NA,16,CASSQVSSRRTDTQYF,TGTGCCAGCAGCCAAGTGTCTAGCCGGAGGACAGATACGCAGTATTTT
TRBV29-1,TRBJ2-7,NA,NA,13,CSVRSGASYEQYF,TGCAGCGTTAGGTCGGGGGCGTCGTACGAGCAGTACTTC
TRBV6-5,TRBJ2-1,once,NA,14,CASTRSSVMNEQFF,TGTGCCAGCACCCGGTCCAGCGTTATGAATGAGCAGTTCTTC
TRBV10-3,TRBJ1-1,NA,NA,14,CATSGIRDNTEAFF,TGTGCCACTTCAGGGATCAGGGATAACACTGAAGCTTTCTTT
TRBV5-1,TRBJ2-2,few,TRBD2,16,CASSKSRDYHTGELFF,TGCGCCAGCAGCAAAAGCCGGGACTACCACACCGGGGAGCTGTTTTTT
TRBV25-1,TRBJ2-2,NA,NA,15,CASSLRTVNPGELFF,TGTGCCAGCAGTCTACGGACAGTAAACCCCGGGGAGCTGTTTTTT
TRBV29-1,TRBJ1-1,few,TRBD1,13,CSGNRDSRTEAFF,TGCAGCGGTAACCGGGACAGCCGGACTGAAGCTTTCTTT
TRBV5-6,TRBJ1-1,NA,NA,13,CASSLAGNTEAFF,TGTGCCAGCAGCTTGGCAGGAAACACTGAAGCTTTCTTT
TRBV29-1,TRBJ2-7,NA,TRBD1,14,CSVRQGYSSYEQYF,TGCAGCGTTAGACAGGGCTACAGCTCCTACGAGCAGTACTTC